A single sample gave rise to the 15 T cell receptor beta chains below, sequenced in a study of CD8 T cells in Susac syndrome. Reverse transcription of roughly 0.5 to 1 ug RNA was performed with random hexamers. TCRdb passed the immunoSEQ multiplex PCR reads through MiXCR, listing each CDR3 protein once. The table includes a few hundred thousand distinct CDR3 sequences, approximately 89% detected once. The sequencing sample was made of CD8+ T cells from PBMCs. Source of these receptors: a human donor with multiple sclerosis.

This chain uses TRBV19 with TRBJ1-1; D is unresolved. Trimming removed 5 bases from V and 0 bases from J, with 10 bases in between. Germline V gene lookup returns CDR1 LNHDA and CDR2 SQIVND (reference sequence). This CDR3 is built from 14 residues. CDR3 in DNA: TGTGCCAGTAGTCCTAGGGCGTTGAACACTGAAGCTTTCTTT. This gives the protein CASSPRALNTEAFF. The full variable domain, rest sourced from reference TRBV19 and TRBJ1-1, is DGGITQSPKYLFRKEGQNVTLSCEQNLNHDAMYWYRQDPGQGLRLIYYSQIVNDFQKGDIAEGYSVSREKKESFPLTVTSAQKNPTAFYLCASSPRALNTEAFFGQGTRLTVV.

The CDR3 region is CASSLREGLNTEAFF. The CDR3 DNA follows: TGTGCCAGCAGCTTACGCGAAGGGCTGAACACTGAAGCTTTCTTT. This sequence joins TRBV11-2 and TRBJ1-1; unclear D gene. Trimming cost V 2 bases and J 0 bases, with 10 bases left between them. Germline CDR1 reads SGHAT; CDR2 reads FQNNGV. This CDR3 has 15 amino acids. The variable domain in full, with the rest retrieved from reference TRBV11-2 and TRBJ1-1, is EAGVAQSPRYKIIEKRQSVAFWCNPISGHATLYWYQQILGQGPKLLIQFQNNGVVDDSQLPKDRFSAERLKGVDSTLKIQPAKLEDSAVYLCASSLREGLNTEAFFGQGTRLTVV.

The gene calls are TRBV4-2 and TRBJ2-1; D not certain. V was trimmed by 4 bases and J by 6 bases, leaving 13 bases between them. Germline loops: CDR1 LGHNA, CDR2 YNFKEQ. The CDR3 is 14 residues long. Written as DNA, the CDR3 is TGTGCCAGCAGCCCACCCCTTAGTGGCAATGAGCAGTTCTTC. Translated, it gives CASSPPLSGNEQFF.

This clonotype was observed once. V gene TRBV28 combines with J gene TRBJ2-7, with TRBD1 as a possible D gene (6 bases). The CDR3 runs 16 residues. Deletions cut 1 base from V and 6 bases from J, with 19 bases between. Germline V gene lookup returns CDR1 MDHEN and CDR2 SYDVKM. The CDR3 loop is CASSLSLGAVAGEQYF. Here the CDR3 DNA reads TGTGCCAGCAGTTTATCTTTGGGGGCAGTGGCTGGCGAGCAGTACTTC.

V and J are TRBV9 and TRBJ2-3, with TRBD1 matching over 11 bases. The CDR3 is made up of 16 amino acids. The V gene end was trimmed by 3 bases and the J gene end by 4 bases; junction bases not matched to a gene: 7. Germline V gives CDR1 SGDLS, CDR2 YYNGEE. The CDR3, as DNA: TGTGCCAGCAGCGGACCGGGACAGGGGGTCGCAGATACGCAGTATTTT. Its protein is CASSGPGQGVADTQYF. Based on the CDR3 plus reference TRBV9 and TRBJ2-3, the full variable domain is DSGVTQTPKHLITATGQRVTLRCSPRSGDLSVYWYQQSLDQGLQFLIQYYNGEERAKGNILERFSAQQFPDLHSELNLSSLELGDSALYFCASSGPGQGVADTQYFGPGTRLTVL.

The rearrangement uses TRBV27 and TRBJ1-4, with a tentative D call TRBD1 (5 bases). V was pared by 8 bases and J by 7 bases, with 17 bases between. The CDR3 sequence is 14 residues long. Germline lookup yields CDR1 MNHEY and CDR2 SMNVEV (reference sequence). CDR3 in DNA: TGTGCCAGCCGACCGGGGGTGGCGAGTGAAAAACTGTTTTTT. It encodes CASRPGVASEKLFF.

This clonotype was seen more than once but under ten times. This chain's CDR3 is CASSLGTERYEQYF. Here the CDR3 DNA reads TGTGCCAGCAGCCTTGGGACAGAGAGGTACGAGCAGTACTTC. This chain connects TRBV7-2 to TRBJ2-7, with 7 positions matching TRBD1. Germline V gene data show CDR1 as SGHTA and CDR2 as FQGNSA. The CDR3 runs 14 residues. V lost 5 bases to trimming and J lost 4 bases; unmatched junction nucleotides: 8.

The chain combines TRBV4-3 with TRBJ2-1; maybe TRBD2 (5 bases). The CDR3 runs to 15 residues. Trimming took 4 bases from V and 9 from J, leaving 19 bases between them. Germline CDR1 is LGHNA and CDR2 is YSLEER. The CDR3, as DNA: TGCGCCAGCAGCCCGCTAACTACCGGGAATGGTGAGCAGTTCTTC. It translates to CASSPLTTGNGEQFF.

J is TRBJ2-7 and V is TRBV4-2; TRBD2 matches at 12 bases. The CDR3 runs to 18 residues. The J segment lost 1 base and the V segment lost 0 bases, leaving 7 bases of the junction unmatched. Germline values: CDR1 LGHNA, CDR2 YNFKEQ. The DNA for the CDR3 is TGTGCCAGCAGCCAAGATAAACTAGCGGGGGGACTGTCCTACGAGCAGTACTTC. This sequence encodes CASSQDKLAGGLSYEQYF.

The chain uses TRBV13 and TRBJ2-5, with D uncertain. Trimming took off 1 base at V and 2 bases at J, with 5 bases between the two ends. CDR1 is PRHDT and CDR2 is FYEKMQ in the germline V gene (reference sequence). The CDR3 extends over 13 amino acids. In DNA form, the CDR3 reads TGTGCCAGCAGCTTAGAGGATCAAGAGACCCAGTACTTC. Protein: CASSLEDQETQYF.

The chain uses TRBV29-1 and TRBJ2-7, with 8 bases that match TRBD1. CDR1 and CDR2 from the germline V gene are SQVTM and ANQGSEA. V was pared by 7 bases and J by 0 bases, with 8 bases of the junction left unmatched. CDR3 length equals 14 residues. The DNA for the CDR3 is TGCAGCGCCGGGACAGGACAAAGCTCCTACGAGCAGTACTTC. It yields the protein CSAGTGQSSYEQYF.

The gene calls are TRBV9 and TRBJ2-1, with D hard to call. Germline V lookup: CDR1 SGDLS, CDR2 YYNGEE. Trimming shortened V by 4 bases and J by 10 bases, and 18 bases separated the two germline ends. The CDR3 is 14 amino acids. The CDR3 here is CASSYLSSRSEQFF. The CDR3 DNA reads TGTGCCAGCAGCTATCTCTCTTCTAGATCCGAGCAGTTCTTC.

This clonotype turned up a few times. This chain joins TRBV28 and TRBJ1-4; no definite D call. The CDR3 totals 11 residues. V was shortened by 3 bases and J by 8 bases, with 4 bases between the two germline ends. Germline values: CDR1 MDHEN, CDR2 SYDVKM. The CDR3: CASSFVEKLFF. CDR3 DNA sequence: TGTGCCAGCAGTTTTGTAGAAAAACTGTTTTTT.

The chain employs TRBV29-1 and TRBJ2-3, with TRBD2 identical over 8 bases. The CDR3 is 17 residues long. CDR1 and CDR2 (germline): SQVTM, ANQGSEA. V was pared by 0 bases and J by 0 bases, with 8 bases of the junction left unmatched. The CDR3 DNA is TGCAGCGTTGAAGATATTTGGCGGGGGGTAAGCACAGATACGCAGTATTTT. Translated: CSVEDIWRGVSTDTQYF.

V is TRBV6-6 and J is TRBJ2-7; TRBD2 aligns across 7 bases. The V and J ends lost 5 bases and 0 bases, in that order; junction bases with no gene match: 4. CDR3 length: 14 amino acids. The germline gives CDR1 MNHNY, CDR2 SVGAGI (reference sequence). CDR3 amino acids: CASSKLATSYEQYF. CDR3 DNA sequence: TGTGCCAGCAGTAAACTAGCGACCTCCTACGAGCAGTACTTC.